The source of this T cell receptor beta chain is a study of T cell repertoires in cytomegalovirus infection. TCRdb ran MiXCR on the reads and lists one entry per CDR3 protein. The sample lists approximately 310,000 distinct CDR3 sequences, around 25% occurring once. Many counts were recorded for this clonotype. As yet, its antigen is unknown. Study-wide findings and caveats: Based on cumulative public TCR beta family frequency, carriers of CMV plus the relevant HLA were identified. Dominating the ex vivo response were HLA-C-restricted CMV-specific TCR beta clonotypes.

The V end lost 1 base, the J end lost 3 bases, and 10 bases lay between the germline ends. There are 14 residues in the CDR3. CDR1 is SGHTA and CDR2 is FQGNSA in the germline V gene. The rearrangement links TRBV7-2 to TRBJ2-7; D is perhaps TRBD1 (5 bases). This receptor was taken from a human donor in good health (CMV status not recorded). Some clones in this sample may be carry-over from other donors' samples. The specimen comprised cultured PBMCs, sampled from culture after CMV antigen stimulation. CDR3 in DNA: TGTGCCAGCAGCTTAGGAAGGGGATACTACGAGCAGTACGTC. Translation gives CASSLGRGYYEQYV.